This is a list of T cell receptor beta chains from one sample in a study of T cells in Graves' hyperthyroidism and ophthalmopathy. Using its own MiXCR run on the multiplex PCR reads, TCRdb lists one record per CDR3 protein. The sample carries 700,000 or so distinct CDR3 sequences, approximately 14% recorded once. Sequenced: blood. Receptors were obtained from a woman aged 45 to 65 with Graves' ophthalmopathy. The CDR3 runs from the conserved cysteine through the conserved F or W. A D gene is named only where the DNA matches it firmly. The listing skips clone size in some rows; elsewhere it reads once, few, many or a size class.

len	v_gene	j_gene	abundance	d_gene	CDR3nt	CDR3aa
16	TRBV6-2/TRBV6-3	TRBJ1-1	many	.	TGTGCCAGCAGTTACGTCCCCGGACAGACTTACACTGAAGCTTTCTTT	CASSYVPGQTYTEAFF
11	TRBV30	TRBJ2-1	many	TRBD1	TGTGCCTGGAGTGACCGGGACAGGGTTTTCTTC	CAWSDRDRVFF
16	TRBV20-1	TRBJ2-1	few	TRBD2	TGCAGTGCTAGAGATCCCAACCTAGCGGGCACTAATGAGCAGTTCTTC	CSARDPNLAGTNEQFF
14	TRBV27	TRBJ2-7	many	TRBD2	TGTGCCAGCAGTTTGCGGGGACTAGCATACGAGCAGTACTTC	CASSLRGLAYEQYF
14	TRBV12-5	TRBJ1-1	many	TRBD1	TGTGCTAGTGGTTTGTCAGGGGGGAACACTGAAGCTTTCTTT	CASGLSGGNTEAFF
14	TRBV6-1	TRBJ1-2	.	TRBD1	TGTGCCACCATGGGACAGATAGCTAACTATGGCTACACCTTC	CATMGQIANYGYTF
13	TRBV12-3/TRBV12-4	TRBJ2-7	many	.	TGTGCCAGCAGGCTGACTCCTACAGGGGAGCAGTACTTC	CASRLTPTGEQYF
15	TRBV27	TRBJ2-5	many	.	TGTGCCAGCAGTTTAAGCCCCGGGAATTGGGAGACCCAGTACTTC	CASSLSPGNWETQYF
14	TRBV19	TRBJ2-1	.	TRBD1	TGTGCCAGCAGGGGGCGCTTCCCTTCGGATGAGCAGTTCTTC	CASRGRFPSDEQFF
14	TRBV20-1	TRBJ2-1	many	TRBD2	TGCAGTGCTAGGTTCGGACTAGCGCTAAATGAGCAGTTCTTC	CSARFGLALNEQFF
15	TRBV2	TRBJ2-7	many	.	TGTGCCAGCAAGGGTGGGTCCCCGAGCTCCTACGAGCAGTACTTC	CASKGGSPSSYEQYF
10	TRBV29-1	TRBJ2-2	.	.	TGCAGCGTTGAGGCCGGGGAGCTGTTTTTT	CSVEAGELFF
16	TRBV12-3/TRBV12-4	TRBJ2-1	many	TRBD2	TGTGCCAGCAGTTTCGGACTAGCGGTTTCCTACAATGAGCAGTTCTTC	CASSFGLAVSYNEQFF
15	TRBV15	TRBJ2-7	few	TRBD2	TGTGCCACCAGCAGAGATAGCGGGAGCTCCTACGAGCAGTACTTC	CATSRDSGSSYEQYF
15	TRBV29-1	TRBJ2-2	.	TRBD2	TGCAGCGTTGGTGCGCTAGCGGGAGGGACCGGGGAGCTGTTTTTT	CSVGALAGGTGELFF
13	TRBV27	TRBJ1-1	many	TRBD1	TGTGCCACCTACCGACAGGGGAGCTATGAAGCTTTCTTT	CATYRQGSYEAFF
12	TRBV11-3	TRBJ2-1	many	.	TGTGCCAGCAGCATCAGGGGCGGTGAGCAGTTCTTC	CASSIRGGEQFF
13	TRBV28	TRBJ1-2	.	TRBD1	TGTGCCAGCAGTCGGGACAGTCTAGATGGCTACACCTTC	CASSRDSLDGYTF
12	TRBV6-2/TRBV6-3	TRBJ2-1	few	.	TGTGCCAGCACCCTCGCTGGGGTTGAGCAGTTCTTC	CASTLAGVEQFF
16	TRBV18	TRBJ1-3	few	.	TGTGCCAGCTCACCACGGGGACAAGCCACTGGAAACACCATATATTTT	CASSPRGQATGNTIYF
16	TRBV28	TRBJ1-5	.	.	TGTGCCAGCAGGGCCCCGACGGGACCCATGATGCAGCCCCAGCATTTT	CASRAPTGPMMQPQHF
14	TRBV28	TRBJ2-7	many	.	TGTGCCAGCCGCCAGGCTGGAATGGCCTACGAGCAGTACTTC	CASRQAGMAYEQYF
15	TRBV14	TRBJ2-1	many	TRBD2	TGTGCCAGCAGCCACCTAGCGGGGACCTACAATGAGCAGTTCTTC	CASSHLAGTYNEQFF
14	TRBV15	TRBJ1-1	.	.	TGTGCCACCAGCAGAGACAGGGATGGCGCTGAAGCTTTCTTT	CATSRDRDGAEAFF
13	TRBV5-4	TRBJ1-2	many	.	TGTGCCAGCAGCTTGAATTCTAACTATGGCTACACCTTC	CASSLNSNYGYTF
14	TRBV3-1	TRBJ1-1	many	.	TGTGCCAGCAGTTCCCGGGCCGCATACACTGAAGCTTTCTTT	CASSSRAAYTEAFF
16	TRBV6-5	TRBJ1-5	.	.	TGTGCCAGCAGTTACTCGAAAACGGGACACAATCAGCCCCAGCATTTT	CASSYSKTGHNQPQHF
12	TRBV11-3	TRBJ2-3	many	.	TGTGCCAGCAGCTTCGTCACAGATACGCAGTATTTT	CASSFVTDTQYF
15	TRBV27	TRBJ2-1	many	TRBD2	TGTGCCAGCAGTTTAGCGGGAGTCTCTGGCAATGAGCAGTTCTTC	CASSLAGVSGNEQFF
15	TRBV4-3	TRBJ2-7	few	.	TGCGCCAGCAGCCAAGTTGGAACACCGGATTACGAGCAGTACTTC	CASSQVGTPDYEQYF
15	TRBV7-2	TRBJ2-7	many	.	TGTGCCAGCAGCTTCCCCTCCGGTAGTGGGTACGAGCAGTACTTC	CASSFPSGSGYEQYF
15	TRBV9	TRBJ2-7	.	TRBD2	TGTGCCAGCAGCGTGACTAGCGGGAGTTTCTACGAGCAGTACTTC	CASSVTSGSFYEQYF
14	TRBV24-1	TRBJ2-3	many	.	TGTGCCACCAGTGCAGGGTGGGGCACAGATACGCAGTATTTT	CATSAGWGTDTQYF
15	TRBV20-1	TRBJ1-2	.	.	TGCAGTGCTAGAGATTGGCCGGACGTCAGCTATGGCTACACCTTC	CSARDWPDVSYGYTF
14	TRBV13	TRBJ1-2	few	TRBD1	TGTGCCAGCAGCCACCCCGACAGGGGGCTTGGCTACACCTTC	CASSHPDRGLGYTF
11	TRBV30	TRBJ2-5	many	.	TGTGCCTGGAGTGTCCCCGAGACCCAGTACTTC	CAWSVPETQYF
15	TRBV27	TRBJ2-7	many	TRBD2	TGTGCCAGCAGTTTGGGGGCGGGAGGAACCTACGAGCAGTACTTC	CASSLGAGGTYEQYF
15	TRBV7-9	TRBJ2-4	.	.	TGTGCCAGCAGCTTTTTTACCTTAGCCAAAAACATTCAGTACTTC	CASSFFTLAKNIQYF
14	TRBV7-8	TRBJ2-7	many	.	TGTGCCAGCAGCTTAGACCTCCAACTCTACGAGCAGTACTTC	CASSLDLQLYEQYF
13	TRBV2	TRBJ2-7	.	.	TGTGCCAGCAGGACCCCGGGACTTTACGAGCAGTACTTC	CASRTPGLYEQYF
16	TRBV7-2	TRBJ2-5	many	TRBD1	TGTGCCAGCAGCTTCGGGGACAGGGGCTCACAAGAGACCCAGTACTTC	CASSFGDRGSQETQYF
16	TRBV13	TRBJ2-7	many	.	TGTGCCAGCAGCTCAAGGGCCGAACAGCCGGTGGACGAGCAGTACTTC	CASSSRAEQPVDEQYF
13	TRBV11-2	TRBJ2-7	.	.	TGTGCCAGCAGCTTAGGGGGGGAAGTGATGCAGTACTTC	CASSLGGEVMQYF
16	TRBV7-2	TRBJ2-3	many	TRBD2	TGTGCCAGCAGCCCCGGGACTAGCGGTGCTACAGATACGCAGTATTTT	CASSPGTSGATDTQYF
15	TRBV4-1	TRBJ2-3	few	.	TGCGCCAGCAGCCAACAGGGCCCTCGGACAGATACGCAGTATTTT	CASSQQGPRTDTQYF
14	TRBV7-6	TRBJ1-5	many	.	TGTGCCAGCAGCTTATTGGGGGGATACGGGCCCCAGCATTTT	CASSLLGGYGPQHF
12	TRBV7-2	TRBJ1-5	many	.	TGTGCCAGCAGCTTTAAGAATCAGCCCCAGCATTTT	CASSFKNQPQHF
15	TRBV7-9	TRBJ1-2	many	TRBD1	TGTGCCAGCAGCCCCGCCGGACAGGGCGGTGATGGCTACACCTTC	CASSPAGQGGDGYTF
16	TRBV6-1	TRBJ2-3	.	TRBD2	TGTGCCAGCAGTCACGTAGAGCGGGAGGGCACAGATACGCAGTATTTT	CASSHVEREGTDTQYF
12	TRBV14	TRBJ2-1	.	.	TGTGCCAGCAGCCTTACAATATATGAGCAGTTCTTC	CASSLTIYEQFF
13	TRBV2	TRBJ1-1	many	.	TGTGCCAATCACCGGGCTACGAGCACTGAAGCTTTCTTT	CANHRATSTEAFF
11	TRBV2	TRBJ1-1	many	.	TGTGCCAGCAGTGAGGGTACTGAAGCTTTCTTT	CASSEGTEAFF
15	TRBV6-1	TRBJ1-5	many	.	TGTGCCAGCAGTGAAGCGAGCCTTAGCAATCAGCCCCAGCATTTT	CASSEASLSNQPQHF
17	TRBV12-3/TRBV12-4	TRBJ2-3	many	.	TGTGCCAGCAGTTTTGGAGGACGAACACCAATCACAGATACGCAGTATTTT	CASSFGGRTPITDTQYF
14	TRBV28	TRBJ2-2	.	.	TGTGCCAGCAGCTTACCTGTGAACACCGAGGAGCTGTTTTTT	CASSLPVNTEELFF
18	TRBV28	TRBJ1-6	many	.	TGTGCCAGCATTTCCCCGGTACAGGGAGTTAGCTTGAGTTCACCCCTCCACTTT	CASISPVQGVSLSSPLHF
14	TRBV6-5	TRBJ2-3	many	.	TGTGCCAGCAGTTACGGGACTTGGACAGATACGCAGTATTTT	CASSYGTWTDTQYF